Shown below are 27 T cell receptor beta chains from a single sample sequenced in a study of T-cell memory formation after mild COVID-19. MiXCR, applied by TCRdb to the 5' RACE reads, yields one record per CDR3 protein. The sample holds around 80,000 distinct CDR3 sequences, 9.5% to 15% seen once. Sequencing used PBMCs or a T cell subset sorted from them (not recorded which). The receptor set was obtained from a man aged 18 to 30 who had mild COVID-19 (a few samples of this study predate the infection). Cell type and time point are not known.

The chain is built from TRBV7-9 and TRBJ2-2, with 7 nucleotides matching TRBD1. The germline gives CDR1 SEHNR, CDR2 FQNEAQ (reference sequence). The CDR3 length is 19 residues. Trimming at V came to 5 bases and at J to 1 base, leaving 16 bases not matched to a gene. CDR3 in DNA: TGTGCCAGCAGCCCCCCCCGGGTAGGGGGCCTCCTGAACACCGGGGAGCTGTTTTTT. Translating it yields CASSPPRVGGLLNTGELFF.

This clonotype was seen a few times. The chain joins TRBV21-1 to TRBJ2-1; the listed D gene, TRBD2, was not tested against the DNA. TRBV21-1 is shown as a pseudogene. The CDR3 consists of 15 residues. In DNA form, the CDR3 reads TGTGCCAGCCTGGAGGGTACAGCAACCTACAATGAGCAGTTCTTC. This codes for CASLEGTATYNEQFF.

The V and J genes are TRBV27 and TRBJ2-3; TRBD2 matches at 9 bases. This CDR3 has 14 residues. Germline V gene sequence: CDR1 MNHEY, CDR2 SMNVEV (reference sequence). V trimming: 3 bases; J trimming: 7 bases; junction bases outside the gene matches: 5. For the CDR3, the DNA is TGTGCCAGCAGTTTCGGCGGGGGGGCTTATACGCAGTATTTT. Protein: CASSFGGGAYTQYF.

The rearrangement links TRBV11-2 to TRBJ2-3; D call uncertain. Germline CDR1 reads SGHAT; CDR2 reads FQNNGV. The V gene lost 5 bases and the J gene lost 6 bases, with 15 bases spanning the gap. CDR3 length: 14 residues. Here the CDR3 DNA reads TGTGCCAGCAGCCCCCTTGACGAGTGGGATACGCAGTATTTT. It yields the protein CASSPLDEWDTQYF.

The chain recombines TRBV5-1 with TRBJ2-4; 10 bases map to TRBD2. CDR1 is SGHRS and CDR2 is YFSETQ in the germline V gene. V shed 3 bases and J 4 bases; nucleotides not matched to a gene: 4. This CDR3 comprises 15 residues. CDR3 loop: CASSSGTSEKNIQYF. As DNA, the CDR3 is TGCGCCAGCAGCTCCGGGACTAGCGAAAAAAACATTCAGTACTTC.

CDR3 bases: TGCAGCGTTGATCCCTTCGAGGGCTACACCTTC. Translation gives CSVDPFEGYTF. V is TRBV29-1 and J is TRBJ1-2, with unresolved D. This CDR3 contains 11 residues. Germline V lookup: CDR1 SQVTM, CDR2 ANQGSEA. The ends were cut back, 3 bases at V and 8 bases at J, with 10 bases in the middle.

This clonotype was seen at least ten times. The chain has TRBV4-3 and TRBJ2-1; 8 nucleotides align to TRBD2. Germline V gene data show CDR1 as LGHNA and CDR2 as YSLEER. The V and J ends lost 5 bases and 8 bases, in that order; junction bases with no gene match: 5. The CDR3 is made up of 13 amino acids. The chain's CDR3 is CASSEGLAYEQFF. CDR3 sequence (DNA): TGCGCCAGCAGCGAAGGACTAGCATATGAGCAGTTCTTC.

The CDR3 sequence is CASTSGDTQYF. The CDR3, as DNA: TGTGCCAGCACAAGCGGAGATACGCAGTATTTT. The V gene is TRBV6-5, the J gene TRBJ2-3; D may be TRBD2 (5 bases). Germline V gene data show CDR1 as MNHEY and CDR2 as SVGAGI. The CDR3 spans 11 residues. Deletions cut 7 bases from V and 5 bases from J, with 7 bases between.

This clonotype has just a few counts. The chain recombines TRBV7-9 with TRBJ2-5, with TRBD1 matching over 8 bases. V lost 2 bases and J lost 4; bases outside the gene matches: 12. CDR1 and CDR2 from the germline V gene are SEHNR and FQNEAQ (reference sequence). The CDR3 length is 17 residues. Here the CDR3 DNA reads TGTGCCAGCAGCTTATCCCTAATGACAGGGGTGCGAGAGACCCAGTACTTC. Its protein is CASSLSLMTGVRETQYF.

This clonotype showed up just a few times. The CDR3 sequence: CASSPLGGASGDTQYF. CDR3 bases: TGTGCCAGCAGCCCCCTGGGGGGGGCCAGTGGAGATACGCAGTATTTT. The chain carries TRBV7-9 and TRBJ2-3; a weak D match, TRBD2 (7 bases). This CDR3 has 16 amino acids. Trimming left V 5 bases short and J 5 bases short, with 20 bases between. Germline V gene lookup returns CDR1 SEHNR and CDR2 FQNEAQ (reference sequence). Full variable domain (outside the CDR3, taken from reference TRBV7-9 and TRBJ2-3): DTGVSQNPRHKITKRGQNVTFRCDPISEHNRLYWYRQTLGQGPEFLTYFQNEAQLEKSRLLSDRFSAERPKGSFSTLEIQRTEQGDSAMYLCASSPLGGASGDTQYFGPGTRLTVL.

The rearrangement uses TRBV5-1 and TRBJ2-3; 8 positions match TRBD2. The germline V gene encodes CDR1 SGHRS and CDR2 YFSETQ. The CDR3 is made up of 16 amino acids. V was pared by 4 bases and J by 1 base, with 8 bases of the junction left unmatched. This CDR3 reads CASSPGTGGRTDTQYF. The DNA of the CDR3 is TGCGCCAGCAGCCCTGGGACGGGAGGGCGCACAGATACGCAGTATTTT. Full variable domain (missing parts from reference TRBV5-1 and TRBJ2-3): KAGVTQTPRYLIKTRGQQVTLSCSPISGHRSVSWYQQTPGQGLQFLFEYFSETQRNKGNFPGRFSGRQFSNSRSEMNVSTLELGDSALYLCASSPGTGGRTDTQYFGPGTRLTVL.

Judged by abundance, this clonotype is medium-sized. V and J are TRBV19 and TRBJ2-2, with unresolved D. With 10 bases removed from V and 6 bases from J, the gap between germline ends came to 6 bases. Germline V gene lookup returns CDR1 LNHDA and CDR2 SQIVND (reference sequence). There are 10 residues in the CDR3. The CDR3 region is CATRAGELFF. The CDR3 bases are TGTGCCACCCGAGCCGGGGAGCTGTTTTTT.

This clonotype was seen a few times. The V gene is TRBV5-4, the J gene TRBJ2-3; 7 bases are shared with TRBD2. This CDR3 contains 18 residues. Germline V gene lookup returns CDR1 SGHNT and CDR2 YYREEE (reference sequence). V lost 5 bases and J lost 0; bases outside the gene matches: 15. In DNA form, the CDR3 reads TGTGCCAGCAGGTTCCCCGGCGGACTAGAGGAGAGCACAGATACGCAGTATTTT. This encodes CASRFPGGLEESTDTQYF.

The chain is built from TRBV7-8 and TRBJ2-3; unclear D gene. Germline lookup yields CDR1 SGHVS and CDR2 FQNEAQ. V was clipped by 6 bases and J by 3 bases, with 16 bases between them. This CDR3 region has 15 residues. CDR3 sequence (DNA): TGTGCCAGCAGTTCCGCCACCGGAGATACAGATACGCAGTATTTT. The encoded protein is CASSSATGDTDTQYF.

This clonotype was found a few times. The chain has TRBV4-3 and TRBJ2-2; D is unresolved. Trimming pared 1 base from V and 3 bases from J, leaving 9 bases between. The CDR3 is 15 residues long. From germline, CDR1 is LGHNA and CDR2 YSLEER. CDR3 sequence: CASSQGARHTGELFF. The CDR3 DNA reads TGCGCCAGCAGCCAAGGTGCACGGCACACCGGGGAGCTGTTTTTT.

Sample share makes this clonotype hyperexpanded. CDR3 coding DNA: TGTGCCAGCAGCCAATGGGGGGGTACGCCCTACGAGCAGTACTTC. It encodes CASSQWGGTPYEQYF. This chain uses TRBV27 with TRBJ2-7; 7 bases map to TRBD2. The germline CDR1 and CDR2 sequences are MNHEY and SMNVEV (reference sequence). The CDR3 extends over 15 amino acids. V shed 6 bases, J shed 2 bases, and the junction held 10 bases outside the gene matches.

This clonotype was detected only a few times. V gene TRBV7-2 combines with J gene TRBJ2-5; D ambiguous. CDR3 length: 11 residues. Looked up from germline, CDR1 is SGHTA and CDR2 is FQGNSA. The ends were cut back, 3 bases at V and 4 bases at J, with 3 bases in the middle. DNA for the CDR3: TGTGCCAGCAGCTTTGTAGAGACCCAGTACTTC. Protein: CASSFVETQYF.

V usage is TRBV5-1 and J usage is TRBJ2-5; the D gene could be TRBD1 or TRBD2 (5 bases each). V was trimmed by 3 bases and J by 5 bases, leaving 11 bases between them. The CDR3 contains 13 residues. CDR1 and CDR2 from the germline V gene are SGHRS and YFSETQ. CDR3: CASSSGPGETQYF. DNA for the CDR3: TGCGCCAGCAGCTCGGGACCCGGGGAGACCCAGTACTTC.

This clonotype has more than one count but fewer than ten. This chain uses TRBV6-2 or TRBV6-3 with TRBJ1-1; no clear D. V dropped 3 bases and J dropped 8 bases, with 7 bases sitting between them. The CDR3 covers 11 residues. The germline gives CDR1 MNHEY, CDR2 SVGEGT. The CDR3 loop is CASSYNREAFF. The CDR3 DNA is TGTGCCAGCAGTTATAATCGGGAAGCTTTCTTT.

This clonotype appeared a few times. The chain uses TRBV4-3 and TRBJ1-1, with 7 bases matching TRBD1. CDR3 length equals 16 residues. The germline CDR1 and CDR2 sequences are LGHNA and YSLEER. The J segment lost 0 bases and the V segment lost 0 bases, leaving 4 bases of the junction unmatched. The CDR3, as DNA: TGCGCCAGCAGCCAAGATGGGACAGTCATGAACACTGAAGCTTTCTTT. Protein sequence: CASSQDGTVMNTEAFF.

CDR3 loop: CASSLMGTAGNEQFF. The CDR3 DNA is TGTGCCAGCAGCTTAATGGGGACGGCGGGCAATGAGCAGTTCTTC. The chain carries TRBV7-6 and TRBJ2-1; D possibly uses TRBD1 or TRBD2 (5 bases each). V lost 2 bases and J lost 6, with 14 bases in between. Germline V gene data show CDR1 as SGHVS and CDR2 as FNYEAQ. The CDR3 is made up of 15 amino acids.

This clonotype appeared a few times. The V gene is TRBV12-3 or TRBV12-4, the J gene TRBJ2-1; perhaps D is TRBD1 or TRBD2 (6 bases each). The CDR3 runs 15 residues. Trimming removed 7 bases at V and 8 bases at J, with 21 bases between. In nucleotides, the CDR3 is TGTGCCAGCACCCCCGGTAGGGGGGCCATGGATGAGCAGTTCTTC. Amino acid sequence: CASTPGRGAMDEQFF.

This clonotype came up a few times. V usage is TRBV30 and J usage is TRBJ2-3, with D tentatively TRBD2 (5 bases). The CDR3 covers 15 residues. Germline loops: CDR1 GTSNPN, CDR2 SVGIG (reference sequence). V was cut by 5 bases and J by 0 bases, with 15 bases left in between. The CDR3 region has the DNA TGTGCCTGGGCGCTGGGAGCGGCTAGCACAGATACGCAGTATTTT. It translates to CAWALGAASTDTQYF.

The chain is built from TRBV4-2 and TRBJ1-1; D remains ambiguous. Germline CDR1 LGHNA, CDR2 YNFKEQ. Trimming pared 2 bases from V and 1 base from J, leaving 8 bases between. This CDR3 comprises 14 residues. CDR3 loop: CASSQSETNTEAFF. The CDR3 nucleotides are TGTGCCAGCAGCCAAAGTGAGACGAACACTGAAGCTTTCTTT.

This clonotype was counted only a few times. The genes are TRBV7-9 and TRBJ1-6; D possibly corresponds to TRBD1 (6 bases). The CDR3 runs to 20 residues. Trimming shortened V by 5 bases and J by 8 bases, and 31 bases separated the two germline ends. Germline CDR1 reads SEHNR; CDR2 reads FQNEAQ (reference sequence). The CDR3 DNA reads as TGTGCCAGCAGCCCTAATTTAGGGACATGGCCCACTTGGAATTATTCACCCCTCCACTTT. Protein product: CASSPNLGTWPTWNYSPLHF.

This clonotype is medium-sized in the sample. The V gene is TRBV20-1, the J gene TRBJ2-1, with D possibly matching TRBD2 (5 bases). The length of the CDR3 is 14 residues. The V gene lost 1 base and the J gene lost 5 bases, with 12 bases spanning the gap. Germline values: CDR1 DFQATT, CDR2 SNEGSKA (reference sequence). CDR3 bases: TGCAGTGCTAGAGGATTGCGGGCTAACAATGAGCAGTTCTTC. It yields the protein CSARGLRANNEQFF.

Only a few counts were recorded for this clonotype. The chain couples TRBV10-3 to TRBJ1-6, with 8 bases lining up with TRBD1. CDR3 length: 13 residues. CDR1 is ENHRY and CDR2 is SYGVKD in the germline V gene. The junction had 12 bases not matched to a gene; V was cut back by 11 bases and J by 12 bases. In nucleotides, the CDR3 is TGTGCCGCAGGACAGGGCCTCAGGGGACCCCTCCACTTT. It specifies CAAGQGLRGPLHF.